Sequencing of this TCR beta chain was carried out in a study of control samples from healthy donors and cancer patients. V was shortened by 0 bases and J by 1 base, with 10 bases between the two germline ends. In germline, CDR1 is SGHRS, CDR2 YFSETQ. The CDR3 sequence is 15 residues long. Data came from immunoSEQ multiplex PCR; TCRdb stores just in-frame clones and leaves some out. In total, the table holds fewer than 200,000 clones. This rearrangement joins TRBV5-1 to TRBJ1-1, with no clear D. Material: blood. The receptor's source is a woman aged 25-40 years in good health. The CDR3 sequence: CASSLAGVPNTEAFF. CDR3 bases: TGCGCCAGCAGCTTGGCCGGGGTACCGAACACTGAAGCTTTCTTT.